This TCR beta chain comes out of a study of shared clonotypes between healthy human individuals. There are 14 residues in the CDR3. V lost 2 bases and J lost 1, with 6 bases in between. The germline V gene encodes CDR1 MNHEY and CDR2 SMNVEV (reference sequence). Selected positively for CCR7 and CD45RO-negative, naive CD8 cells excluded terminally differentiated effector memory CD45RA+ cells. In the authors' methods: With immunoSEQ giving junction-only sequences and no quality scores, filtering differed. Here immunoSEQ multiplex PCR was the method, and the copy in TCRdb shows in-frame clones only, minus some. Clonal size and the V and J genes are those of that table, whereas D and trimming came from the DNA. The sample comprises more than 2 million clones, over 85% of which are singletons, and around 1.1% rests with the top ten. This clone was picked up a small number of times.

The chain combines TRBV27 with TRBJ1-5; D is unresolved. Material for sequencing was naive CD8+ T cells sorted from blood. This TCR was sampled from a man aged 18 to 30 in good health. The CDR3 loop reads CASSLQLSNQPQHF. The CDR3 coding sequence is TGTGCCAGCAGTTTACAACTGAGCAATCAGCCCCAGCATTTT.